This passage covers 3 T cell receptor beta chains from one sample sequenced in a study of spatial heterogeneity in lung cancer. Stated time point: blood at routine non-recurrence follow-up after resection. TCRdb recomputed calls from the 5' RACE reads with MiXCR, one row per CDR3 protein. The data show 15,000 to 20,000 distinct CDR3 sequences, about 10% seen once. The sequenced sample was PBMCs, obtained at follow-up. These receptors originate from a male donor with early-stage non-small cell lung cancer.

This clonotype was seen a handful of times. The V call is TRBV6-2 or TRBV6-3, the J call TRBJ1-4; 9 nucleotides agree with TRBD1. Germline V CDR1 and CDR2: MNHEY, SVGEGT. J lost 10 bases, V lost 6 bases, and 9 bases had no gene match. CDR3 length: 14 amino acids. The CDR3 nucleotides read TGTGCCAGCAGAACCGGGACAGGGAGTCGAAAACTGTTTTTT. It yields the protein CASRTGTGSRKLFF.

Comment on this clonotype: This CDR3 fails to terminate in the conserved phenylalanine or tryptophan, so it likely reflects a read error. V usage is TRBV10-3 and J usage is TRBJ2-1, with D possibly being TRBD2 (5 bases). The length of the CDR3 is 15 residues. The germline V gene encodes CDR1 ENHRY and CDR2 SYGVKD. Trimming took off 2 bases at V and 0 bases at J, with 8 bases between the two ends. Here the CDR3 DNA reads TGTGCCATCAGTGAGGGAGGCAACTCCTACAATGAGCAGTTCCTC. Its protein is CAISEGGNSYNEQFL.

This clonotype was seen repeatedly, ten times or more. Written as DNA, the CDR3 is TGTGCCAGCAGTGAAGGGCTAGCGGGCGACACAGATACGCAGTATTTT. Translated: CASSEGLAGDTDTQYF. The rearrangement joins TRBV2 to TRBJ2-3, with 8 positions matching TRBD2. Germline V gives CDR1 SNHLY, CDR2 FYNNEI. The junction had 5 bases not matched to a gene; V was cut back by 1 base and J by 2 bases. The CDR3 sequence is 16 residues long.